This TCR beta chain is from a study of PD-L1 blockade in urothelial cancer (dated by TCRdb to 2015 to 2018). Background on the whole study: Therapy was started in the mid-2010s for all patients, and atezolizumab 1,200 mg was administered intravenously every 3 weeks. Blood samples gave a median of about 130,000 T cells and tens of thousands of unique TCRs, with a median clonality of around 0.074. In the same patients who had TCR sequencing, pretreatment tumors also underwent whole exome sequencing and RNA sequencing. Durable clinical benefit was defined as progression-free survival longer than 6 months, and TCR features were also tested against progression-free and overall survival. Under ten patients achieved durable clinical benefit and approximately 20 did not. Pretreatment tumor samples, along with matched peripheral blood collected serially before and after atezolizumab treatment, underwent TCR sequencing. Patients had an ECOG performance status of 0 or 1 and had received between 0 and 3 prior chemotherapy regimens. About 85% of the roughly 29 patients were males with bladder-origin urothelial cancer, and about 65% of the roughly 30 reported a prior smoking history. The study, an exploratory multi-omic analysis, examined somatic, immune and clinical correlates of response to PD-L1 blockade with atezolizumab in urothelial cancer. Some 30 patients had pretreatment blood TCR-seq, around 25 had at least one posttreatment blood collection, and around 25 had tumor TCR-seq. Blood samples were analyzed at 3 weeks after treatment start (second dose) and at 6 weeks after treatment start.

Details on this clone: This receptor's antigen is unknown. One base away there is no much larger clone; base qualities are not given.

Trimming removed 0 bases from V and 2 bases from J, leaving 8 bases between the germline ends. The CDR3 numbers 14 residues from cysteine through phenylalanine. Of all the DNA, just the CDR3 is kept, 42 bases in frame from base 1. The CDR1 and CDR2 encoded by the germline V gene (reference sequence) are GTSNPN and SVGIG. Each PCR received spiked-in synthetic TCR analog templates so that absolute template abundance could be estimated from read counts. Using the immunoSEQ assay, TCRbeta CDR3 regions were amplified from genomic DNA with bias-controlled V and J gene primers. Sequencing of rearranged TCRbeta segments was done at approximately 20X coverage. The study's own analysis went as follows. Clustering was used to correct sequencing errors, and CDR3s were annotated against IMGT to assign V, D and J genes. Only productive TCRbeta rearrangements were used in downstream analyses, excluding out-of-frame or stop-codon sequences. Clonality was computed as one minus Shannon entropy normalized by the log of the number of unique productive sequences. Fisher's exact test with Benjamini-Hochberg correction, at a threshold of adjusted p below 0.01, was used to find clones that differed between time points or between blood and tumor. The clones in this table, taken by TCRdb from immuneACCESS, are in-frame only. Not every clone is retained; where verified, under half of the shortfall comes from an unresolved V gene, and the cause of the rest is unknown. V and J calls and clone size follow that table, whereas D and trimming were derived from the DNA. Across this sample there are about 110,000 clones, with over 75% seen only once. The ten most abundant clones make up 2% to 3% of the sample.

The cohort included 29 patients with locally advanced or metastatic urothelial carcinoma who were treated at Memorial Sloan Kettering on a trial protocol. Peripheral blood mononuclear cells were collected from each patient pretreatment and during treatment, giving between 1 and 8 total time points per patient. The Qiagen DNeasy Blood extraction kit was used to purify genomic DNA from total PBMCs and tumor samples. Collected pretreatment and during treatment, PBMCs were isolated and stored as previously described. Overall study outcomes, separate from this receptor: Improved progression-free and overall survival was found to be associated with pretreatment peripheral blood TCR clonality below the median. Because the sample size was small (n of about 29) and many exploratory analyses were performed, the results are intended to be hypothesis-generating. Patients with durable benefit showed greater expansion of tumor-associated TCR clones in peripheral blood 3 weeks after starting treatment (n = 22, p = 0.022).

Rearrangement joined TRBV30 to TRBJ1-3, with TRBD1 as a weak D call on 5 bases. The TCR sequence derives from a man between 45 and 60 years old with urothelial cancer. The starting material was PBMCs, obtained around atezolizumab (anti-PD-L1) treatment. This receptor has the CDR3 CAWSVSGAGNTIYF. The DNA is as follows: TGTGCCTGGAGTGTATCGGGGGCTGGAAACACCATATATTTT.